Sequencing of this T cell receptor beta chain was carried out in a study of blood T cells in healthy people across ages. At the level of the study: For every two T cells, template switching captured about one barcoded beta molecule.

A second PCR, run for roughly 7 to 11 cycles, used a sample-barcoded 5' primer plus a J-beta primer mix. Every molecule of cDNA carried a tag from a template-switch adaptor with 12 random nucleotides. TCRdb independently ran MiXCR on the 5' RACE reads; one entry per CDR3 protein. The sample records fewer than 2 million distinct CDR3 sequences, about two fifths being singletons. The CDR3 contains 15 residues. V was cut by 9 bases and J by 2 bases, with 18 bases left in between. Per germline, CDR1 LNHNV and CDR2 YYDKDF (reference sequence). Study results and caveats: Versus aged donors, long-lived donors had higher diversity and more naive CD4+ cells. One million T cells yielded diversity estimates that were considered underestimates.

Regarding this clonotype: What it binds is not known.

The chain has TRBV15 and TRBJ2-3; a possible D gene is TRBD1 (6 bases). This TCR was recovered from a human donor in good health. Material: blood. DNA of the CDR3: TGTGCCACATTACCAAGGGGGAGTTTCACAGATACGCAGTATTTT. Translating it yields CATLPRGSFTDTQYF. The full variable domain, rest sourced from reference TRBV15 and TRBJ2-3, is DAMVIQNPRYQVTQFGKPVTLSCSQTLNHNVMYWYQQKSSQAPKLLFHYYDKDFNNEADTPDNFQSRRPNTSFCFLDIRSPGLGDTAMYLCATLPRGSFTDTQYFGPGTRLTVL.